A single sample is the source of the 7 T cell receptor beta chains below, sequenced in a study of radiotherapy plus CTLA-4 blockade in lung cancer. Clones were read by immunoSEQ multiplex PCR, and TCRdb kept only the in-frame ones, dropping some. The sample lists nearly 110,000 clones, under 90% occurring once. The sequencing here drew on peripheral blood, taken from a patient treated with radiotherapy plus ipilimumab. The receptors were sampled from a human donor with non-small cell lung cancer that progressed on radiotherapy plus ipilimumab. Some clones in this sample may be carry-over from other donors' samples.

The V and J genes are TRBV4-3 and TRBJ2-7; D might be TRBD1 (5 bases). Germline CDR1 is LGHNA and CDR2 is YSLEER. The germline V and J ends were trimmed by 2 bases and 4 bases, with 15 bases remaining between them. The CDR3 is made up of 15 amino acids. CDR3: CASSQNGQGMYEQYF. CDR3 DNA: TGCGCCAGCAGCCAAAATGGGCAGGGCATGTACGAGCAGTACTTC.

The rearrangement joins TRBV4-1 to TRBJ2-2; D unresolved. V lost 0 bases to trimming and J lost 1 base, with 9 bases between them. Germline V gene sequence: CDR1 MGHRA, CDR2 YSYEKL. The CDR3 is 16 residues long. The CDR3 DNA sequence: TGCGCCAGCAGCCAAGATATAGGAAGGAACACCGGGGAGCTGTTTTTT. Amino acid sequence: CASSQDIGRNTGELFF.

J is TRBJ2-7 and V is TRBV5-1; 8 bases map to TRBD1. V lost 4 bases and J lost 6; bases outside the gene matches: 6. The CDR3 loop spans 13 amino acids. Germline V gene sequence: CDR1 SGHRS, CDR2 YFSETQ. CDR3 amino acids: CASSTTGEGEQYF. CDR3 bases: TGCGCCAGCAGCACGACAGGGGAAGGCGAGCAGTACTTC.

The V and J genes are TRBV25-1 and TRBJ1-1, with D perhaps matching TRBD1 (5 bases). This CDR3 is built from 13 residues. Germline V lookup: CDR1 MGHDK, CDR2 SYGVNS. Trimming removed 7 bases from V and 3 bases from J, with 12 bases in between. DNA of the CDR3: TGTGCCAGCACAATGTCGGGGGACACTGAAGCTTTCTTT. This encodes CASTMSGDTEAFF.

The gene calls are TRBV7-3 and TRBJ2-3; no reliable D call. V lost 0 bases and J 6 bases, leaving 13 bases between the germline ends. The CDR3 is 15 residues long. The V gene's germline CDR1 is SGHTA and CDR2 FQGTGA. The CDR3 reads CASSLTSPPADTQYF. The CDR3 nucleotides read TGTGCCAGCAGCTTAACTAGCCCTCCTGCCGATACGCAGTATTTT.

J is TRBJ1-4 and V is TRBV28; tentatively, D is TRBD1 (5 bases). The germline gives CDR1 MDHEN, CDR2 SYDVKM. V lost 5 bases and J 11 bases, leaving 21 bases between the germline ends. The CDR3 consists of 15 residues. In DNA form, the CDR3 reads TGTGCCAGCAGTGGAGGGAAGGGGTTTGGTTGGAAACTGTTTTTT. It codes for CASSGGKGFGWKLFF.

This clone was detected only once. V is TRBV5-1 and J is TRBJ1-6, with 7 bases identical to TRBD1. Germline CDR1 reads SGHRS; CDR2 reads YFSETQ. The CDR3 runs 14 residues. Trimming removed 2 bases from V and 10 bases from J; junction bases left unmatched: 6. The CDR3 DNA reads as TGCGCCAGCAGCTTAGGACAGGTAACATCACCCCTCCACTTT. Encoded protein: CASSLGQVTSPLHF.